Listed below are T cell receptor beta chains from one sample, sequenced in a study of response to subunit inactivated influenza vaccine. Using its own MiXCR run on the RT-PCR reads, TCRdb lists one record per CDR3 protein. Of 500,000 to 600,000 distinct CDR3 sequences detected, 10% to 15% appear once; the ten largest clones hold roughly 10%. Sequencing was performed on PBMCs from blood, taken on the day of vaccination. The origin of the receptors is a man aged 50 to 60 who received an inactivated influenza vaccine. Both conserved end residues are part of each CDR3. A D gene is named only where the DNA matches it firmly. Size is stated for part of the rows, as once, few or many counts, or as a class when the clone is expanded.

CDR3nt: TGCGCCAGCAGCCCTTGGACAGACTCCTACGAGCAGTACTTC
CDR3aa: CASSPWTDSYEQYF
j_gene: TRBJ2-7
v_gene: TRBV5-1
abundance: few
d_gene: .

CDR3nt: TGTGCCAGCATGGGACAGGCCTACGAGCAGTACTTC
CDR3aa: CASMGQAYEQYF
j_gene: TRBJ2-7
v_gene: TRBV4-2
abundance: many
d_gene: TRBD1

CDR3nt: TGTGCCAGCAGCCCCTACAGCAGGGACGGCTACACCTTC
CDR3aa: CASSPYSRDGYTF
j_gene: TRBJ1-2
v_gene: TRBV7-9
abundance: .
d_gene: .

CDR3nt: TGCGCCAGCAGCACCGGGACTACCACAGATACGCAGTATTTT
CDR3aa: CASSTGTTTDTQYF
j_gene: TRBJ2-3
v_gene: TRBV5-1
abundance: .
d_gene: TRBD2

CDR3nt: TGTGCCAGCAGGGGGACAGGGGATAGCAATCAGCCCCAGCATTTT
CDR3aa: CASRGTGDSNQPQHF
j_gene: TRBJ1-5
v_gene: TRBV12-3/TRBV12-4
abundance: .
d_gene: TRBD1

CDR3nt: TGTGCCAGCACTTGGGACGGTCGCAATCAGCCCCAGCATTTT
CDR3aa: CASTWDGRNQPQHF
j_gene: TRBJ1-5
v_gene: TRBV12-3/TRBV12-4
abundance: few
d_gene: .

CDR3nt: TGCAGTGCTAGGGTGGGATCACTCATTCGAGATGAGCAGTTCTTC
CDR3aa: CSARVGSLIRDEQFF
j_gene: TRBJ2-1
v_gene: TRBV20-1
abundance: .
d_gene: .

CDR3nt: TGTGCCAGCAAGGAGGGACAGGGCCTTACAGATACGCAGTATTTT
CDR3aa: CASKEGQGLTDTQYF
j_gene: TRBJ2-3
v_gene: TRBV6-1
abundance: .
d_gene: TRBD1

CDR3nt: TGTGCCAGCAGTTTATCCAGCGGGGGGACTCGGTCTCCGTATTTT
CDR3aa: CASSLSSGGTRSPYF
j_gene: TRBJ2-3
v_gene: TRBV12-3/TRBV12-4
abundance: few
d_gene: TRBD2

CDR3nt: TGCAGCGTTTGCCCGGCAGAGACCCAGTACTTC
CDR3aa: CSVCPAETQYF
j_gene: TRBJ2-5
v_gene: TRBV29-1
abundance: .
d_gene: .

CDR3nt: TGCAGTGCTAAGAGCCGGGACAGGTCCTACAATGAGCAGTTCTTC
CDR3aa: CSAKSRDRSYNEQFF
j_gene: TRBJ2-1
v_gene: TRBV20-1
abundance: .
d_gene: TRBD1

CDR3nt: TGTGCCAGCAGTCCCTTTAGCGGATCTTCCTACGAGCTGTACTTC
CDR3aa: CASSPFSGSSYELYF
j_gene: TRBJ2-7
v_gene: TRBV6-2/TRBV6-3
abundance: .
d_gene: .

CDR3nt: TGTGCCAGCAGCCAAAGCCGGGGACAGGGAGTGACCCAGTACTTC
CDR3aa: CASSQSRGQGVTQYF
j_gene: TRBJ2-5
v_gene: TRBV3-1
abundance: .
d_gene: TRBD1

CDR3nt: TGTGCCAGCAGCTCGGGACAGGGTTATGGCTACACCTTC
CDR3aa: CASSSGQGYGYTF
j_gene: TRBJ1-2
v_gene: TRBV11-2
abundance: few
d_gene: TRBD1

CDR3nt: TGCGCCAGCAGCCCCGGGACAGGGTCGGTCGAGCAGTACTTC
CDR3aa: CASSPGTGSVEQYF
j_gene: TRBJ2-7
v_gene: TRBV5-1
abundance: few
d_gene: TRBD1

CDR3nt: TGCGCCAGCAGCCAAGAAGGACAGGAAGCGAACACCGGGGAGCTGTTTTTT
CDR3aa: CASSQEGQEANTGELFF
j_gene: TRBJ2-2
v_gene: TRBV4-1
abundance: few
d_gene: TRBD1

CDR3nt: TGTGCCAGCAGCCGGGCTAGCGGGAGCCGTGAGCAGTACTTC
CDR3aa: CASSRASGSREQYF
j_gene: TRBJ2-7
v_gene: TRBV3-1
abundance: .
d_gene: TRBD2

CDR3nt: TGTGCCAGCAGCTCGTTAGCGGGGGGGTTGGACGAGCAGTACTTC
CDR3aa: CASSSLAGGLDEQYF
j_gene: TRBJ2-7
v_gene: TRBV7-9
abundance: .
d_gene: TRBD2

CDR3nt: TGCGCCAGCAGCCAAGGATGGGACAGGGGAGAGACCCAGTACTTC
CDR3aa: CASSQGWDRGETQYF
j_gene: TRBJ2-5
v_gene: TRBV4-3
abundance: few
d_gene: TRBD1

CDR3nt: TGTGCCAGCAGCTCCGGGCCTTGGCTGGGGGAGACCCAGTACTTC
CDR3aa: CASSSGPWLGETQYF
j_gene: TRBJ2-5
v_gene: TRBV7-2
abundance: .
d_gene: .

CDR3nt: TGTGCCAGTAATTGGGAGGGCTTCGCCGGGGAGCTGTTTTTT
CDR3aa: CASNWEGFAGELFF
j_gene: TRBJ2-2
v_gene: TRBV19
abundance: once
d_gene: TRBD2

CDR3nt: TGCGCCAGCAGCCAAGATGGGCATCGGGGAGATACGCAGTATTTT
CDR3aa: CASSQDGHRGDTQYF
j_gene: TRBJ2-3
v_gene: TRBV4-3
abundance: .
d_gene: .

CDR3nt: TGTGCCAGCAGTTACTCTGCAGGGCGTCCAGATACGCAGTATTTT
CDR3aa: CASSYSAGRPDTQYF
j_gene: TRBJ2-3
v_gene: TRBV6-5
abundance: .
d_gene: .

CDR3nt: TGTGCCAGCAGAACAAGGACAGGGACCGGGGAGCTGTTTTTT
CDR3aa: CASRTRTGTGELFF
j_gene: TRBJ2-2
v_gene: TRBV2
abundance: many
d_gene: TRBD1

CDR3nt: TGTGCCAGCAGTTACTCAGGGGCGCATGAAAAACTGTTTTTT
CDR3aa: CASSYSGAHEKLFF
j_gene: TRBJ1-4
v_gene: TRBV6-5
abundance: few
d_gene: .

CDR3nt: TGCGCCAGCAGCCAACCGGGACCTAGGGGAGTCACTGAAGCTTTCTTT
CDR3aa: CASSQPGPRGVTEAFF
j_gene: TRBJ1-1
v_gene: TRBV4-1
abundance: many
d_gene: .

CDR3nt: TGTGCCAGCAGTTACCCTACACGCGAAGCTTTCTTT
CDR3aa: CASSYPTREAFF
j_gene: TRBJ1-1
v_gene: TRBV6-2/TRBV6-3
abundance: .
d_gene: .

CDR3nt: TGTGCCACCAGCAGAGCGACAGGGGGCTACGAGCAGTACTTC
CDR3aa: CATSRATGGYEQYF
j_gene: TRBJ2-7
v_gene: TRBV15
abundance: many
d_gene: TRBD1

CDR3nt: TGCAGCGTTTCCCGACTAGCGGGAGGAAATACGCAGTATTTT
CDR3aa: CSVSRLAGGNTQYF
j_gene: TRBJ2-3
v_gene: TRBV29-1
abundance: few
d_gene: TRBD2

CDR3nt: TGTGCCAGCAGCATGGGGCGGAGGGACTACGAGCAGTACTTC
CDR3aa: CASSMGRRDYEQYF
j_gene: TRBJ2-7
v_gene: TRBV13
abundance: few
d_gene: .

CDR3nt: TGTGCCAGCAGTCCTAGCGGGGGGCGCCAAGAGACCCAGTACTTC
CDR3aa: CASSPSGGRQETQYF
j_gene: TRBJ2-5
v_gene: TRBV4-2
abundance: few
d_gene: TRBD2

CDR3nt: TGCGCCAGCAGGGCAGGAAGTACGGTAGACACTGAAGCTTTCTTT
CDR3aa: CASRAGSTVDTEAFF
j_gene: TRBJ1-1
v_gene: TRBV5-1
abundance: .
d_gene: .

CDR3nt: TGTGCCAGCAGAGGGAAATCACAAGAGACCCAGTACTTC
CDR3aa: CASRGKSQETQYF
j_gene: TRBJ2-5
v_gene: TRBV27
abundance: few
d_gene: .

CDR3nt: TGTGCCAGCAGCCTAGATCCTTCATCGAGCTATGGCTACACCTTC
CDR3aa: CASSLDPSSSYGYTF
j_gene: TRBJ1-2
v_gene: TRBV9
abundance: .
d_gene: .

CDR3nt: TGCAGTGCTAGAGAGGACAGGGGGACCTACAATGAGCAGTTCTTC
CDR3aa: CSAREDRGTYNEQFF
j_gene: TRBJ2-1
v_gene: TRBV20-1
abundance: few
d_gene: TRBD1

CDR3nt: TGTGCCAGCAGTGAGGGGTGGTGGACAGATACGCAGTATTTT
CDR3aa: CASSEGWWTDTQYF
j_gene: TRBJ2-3
v_gene: TRBV7-6
abundance: few
d_gene: .

CDR3nt: TGTGCCAGCTCACCATTTCGGAATATGAACACTGAAGCTTTCTTT
CDR3aa: CASSPFRNMNTEAFF
j_gene: TRBJ1-1
v_gene: TRBV18
abundance: .
d_gene: .

CDR3nt: TGCAGTGCCCTTAGCGGGACAACTAGCACAGATACGCAGTATTTT
CDR3aa: CSALSGTTSTDTQYF
j_gene: TRBJ2-3
v_gene: TRBV20-1
abundance: .
d_gene: TRBD2

CDR3nt: TGTGCCAGCAGTGACACGGGGGAGCTAGCCAAAAACATTCAGTACTTC
CDR3aa: CASSDTGELAKNIQYF
j_gene: TRBJ2-4
v_gene: TRBV6-1
abundance: few
d_gene: .

CDR3nt: TGCAGTGCAAAACAGGGTGCGAACACTGAAGCTTTCTTT
CDR3aa: CSAKQGANTEAFF
j_gene: TRBJ1-1
v_gene: TRBV20-1
abundance: few
d_gene: .

CDR3nt: TGTGCCAGCAGTTCCCGCGGTGAGCAGTTCTTC
CDR3aa: CASSSRGEQFF
j_gene: TRBJ2-1
v_gene: TRBV12-3/TRBV12-4
abundance: many
d_gene: .

CDR3nt: TGTGCCAGCAGCTTATTCACATCGCCAGATACGCAGTATTTT
CDR3aa: CASSLFTSPDTQYF
j_gene: TRBJ2-3
v_gene: TRBV7-2
abundance: few
d_gene: .

CDR3nt: TGTGCCAGCAGCTTAGCGTATCTAGCCCCGTACAATGAGCAGTTCTTC
CDR3aa: CASSLAYLAPYNEQFF
j_gene: TRBJ2-1
v_gene: TRBV11-1
abundance: .
d_gene: .

CDR3nt: TGTGCCAGCAGTCCATCGGGACTAGCGGGCACCGGGGAGCTGTTTTTT
CDR3aa: CASSPSGLAGTGELFF
j_gene: TRBJ2-2
v_gene: TRBV12-3/TRBV12-4
abundance: many
d_gene: TRBD2

CDR3nt: TGCGCCAGCAGCCCCGGTGGGCTAGCGGGGGGATACGCCGGGGAGCTGTTTTTT
CDR3aa: CASSPGGLAGGYAGELFF
j_gene: TRBJ2-2
v_gene: TRBV5-1
abundance: few
d_gene: TRBD2

CDR3nt: TGTGCCAGCAGCGTTAGCGGGAGCACAGATACGCAGTATTTT
CDR3aa: CASSVSGSTDTQYF
j_gene: TRBJ2-3
v_gene: TRBV9
abundance: many
d_gene: TRBD2

CDR3nt: TGTGCCAGCAGTTTATCGGGGCCCTATGAAGCTTTCTTT
CDR3aa: CASSLSGPYEAFF
j_gene: TRBJ1-1
v_gene: TRBV12-3/TRBV12-4
abundance: many
d_gene: .

CDR3nt: TGTGCCAGCAGCGTAGACCCGGGAATGAGCTATGGCTACACCTTC
CDR3aa: CASSVDPGMSYGYTF
j_gene: TRBJ1-2
v_gene: TRBV9
abundance: few
d_gene: .

CDR3nt: TGCGCCAGCAGCTGGAAAAAGGGACTAGCGGGAGCTAGTAATGAGCAGTTCTTC
CDR3aa: CASSWKKGLAGASNEQFF
j_gene: TRBJ2-1
v_gene: TRBV5-1
abundance: .
d_gene: TRBD2

CDR3nt: TGTGCCACCAGGGCCTTCTATGGCTACACCTTC
CDR3aa: CATRAFYGYTF
j_gene: TRBJ1-2
v_gene: TRBV12-3/TRBV12-4
abundance: .
d_gene: .

CDR3nt: TGTGCCAGCAGCTCTCCGGGCCCTGGAAACACCATATATTTT
CDR3aa: CASSSPGPGNTIYF
j_gene: TRBJ1-3
v_gene: TRBV5-5
abundance: many
d_gene: .

CDR3nt: TGCAGTCTGCCTGAAGCGGTAGGAACTAGCACAGATACGCAGTATTTT
CDR3aa: CSLPEAVGTSTDTQYF
j_gene: TRBJ2-3
v_gene: TRBV20-1
abundance: few
d_gene: .

CDR3nt: TGCAGTGCTAGGTCCGGGACAGGGGCCTACGAGCAGTACTTC
CDR3aa: CSARSGTGAYEQYF
j_gene: TRBJ2-7
v_gene: TRBV20-1
abundance: .
d_gene: TRBD1

CDR3nt: TGTGCCAGCAGCCCTTTGGCGGGGGCCCCAGATACGCAGTATTTT
CDR3aa: CASSPLAGAPDTQYF
j_gene: TRBJ2-3
v_gene: TRBV12-3/TRBV12-4
abundance: .
d_gene: .

CDR3nt: TGTGCCAGCAGTTGGGCGGGAGGGTTAGATACGCAGTATTTT
CDR3aa: CASSWAGGLDTQYF
j_gene: TRBJ2-3
v_gene: TRBV27
abundance: .
d_gene: TRBD2

CDR3nt: TGCGCCAGCAGCTTCTTCGTTGACAATGAGCAGTTCTTC
CDR3aa: CASSFFVDNEQFF
j_gene: TRBJ2-1
v_gene: TRBV5-1
abundance: many
d_gene: .

CDR3nt: TGTGCCAGCAGTGGTCCGGGGACTAGCGGGGTTTTAGAGACCCAGTACTTC
CDR3aa: CASSGPGTSGVLETQYF
j_gene: TRBJ2-5
v_gene: TRBV12-3/TRBV12-4
abundance: many
d_gene: TRBD2

CDR3nt: TGTGCCTCGACCCAGGCTAGCGGGGGGACAGATACGCAGTATTTT
CDR3aa: CASTQASGGTDTQYF
j_gene: TRBJ2-3
v_gene: TRBV10-3
abundance: .
d_gene: TRBD2

CDR3nt: TGCAGTGCCAAGACTAGTGGCGAGCAGTACTTC
CDR3aa: CSAKTSGEQYF
j_gene: TRBJ2-7
v_gene: TRBV20-1
abundance: .
d_gene: .

CDR3nt: TGCAGTGCTAGGCCACTCAGGACAGGGCACAATGAGCAGTTCTTC
CDR3aa: CSARPLRTGHNEQFF
j_gene: TRBJ2-1
v_gene: TRBV20-1
abundance: few
d_gene: TRBD1